This T cell receptor beta chain appears in the sequencing data of a study of CD8 T cells in Susac syndrome. RNA, at about 0.45 to 1 ug, was reverse transcribed with random hexamers. TCRdb re-analysed the immunoSEQ multiplex PCR reads in MiXCR, keeping a single row per CDR3 protein. The sample has some 200,000 distinct CDR3 sequences, 95% seen once; the top ten hold 0.095%. CDR3 length: 14 amino acids. V was clipped by 6 bases and J by 3 bases, with 13 bases between them. The germline gives CDR1 ENHRY, CDR2 SYGVKD. The multiple sclerosis controls were treatment-naive patients affected by stable or active relapsing-remitting disease. Negative magnetic isolation gave CD8+ and CD4+ cells; FACS enriched CD8+ TEMRA.

The genes are TRBV10-3 and TRBJ2-3, with D perhaps TRBD1 or TRBD2 (6 bases each). Sequencing used CD4+ T cells from PBMCs. The source is a human donor with multiple sclerosis. The CDR3 DNA is TGTGCCATCAGGTGGGGGGCCACAACAGATACGCAGTATTTT. It is translated as CAIRWGATTDTQYF.